Following are 25 T cell receptor beta chains from one sample sequenced in a study of OX40 agonist ivuxolimab in advanced cancers. Some clones are missing from TCRdb's copy, which holds only in-frame ones; the method was immunoSEQ multiplex PCR. The repertoire includes 55,000 to 85,000 clones, roughly 85% of them detected once, and approximately 2.5% sits in the top ten. Sequences were derived from CD4+ or CD8+ T cells sorted from blood, sampled in a trial of the OX40 agonist ivuxolimab. The receptors shown here come from an adult with an advanced solid tumor such as melanoma, head and neck, liver or kidney cancer.

This chain links TRBV18 with TRBJ2-5, with 7 bases identical to TRBD1. The germline gives CDR1 KGHSH, CDR2 LQKENI. V dropped 0 bases and J dropped 4; count of bases not matched to a gene: 2. The CDR3 length is 14 residues. The CDR3 DNA is TGTGCCAGCTCACCACCCGGACAGGCAGAGACCCAGTACTTC. The encoded protein is CASSPPGQAETQYF.

V usage is TRBV6-4 and J usage is TRBJ1-2; D gene unclear. Germline lookup yields CDR1 MRHNA and CDR2 SNTAGT. The CDR3 has 13 amino acids. V was clipped by 0 bases and J by 8 bases, with 10 bases between them. The CDR3 region has the DNA TGTGCCAGCAGTGACTCGAGCCTGGCCGGCTACACCTTC. It translates to CASSDSSLAGYTF.

The chain has TRBV6-1 and TRBJ2-7; 8 bases are a match to TRBD1. The germline gives CDR1 MNHNS, CDR2 SASEGT. There are 16 residues in the CDR3. The V segment lost 4 bases and the J segment 1 base; nucleotides outside the gene matches: 9. CDR3 nucleotide sequence: TGTGCCAGCAGTGGTATTCGACAGGGGAGTTCCTACGAGCAGTACTTC. Translating gives CASSGIRQGSSYEQYF.

Comment on this clone: The sample contains more than one DNA sequence encoding this CDR3. CDR3 region: CASSGRDRAYEQYF. DNA for the CDR3: TGTGCCAGCAGCGGTCGGGACAGGGCCTACGAGCAGTACTTC. V is TRBV7-2 and J is TRBJ2-7; 9 bases fit TRBD1. There are 14 residues in the CDR3. Unmatched junction bases numbered 4, after V lost 5 bases and J lost 2 bases. Germline CDR1 is SGHTA and CDR2 is FQGNSA.

This clone was detected once. The chain couples TRBV5-1 to TRBJ2-3, with 9 bases aligning to TRBD2. This CDR3 region has 15 residues. Germline V lookup: CDR1 SGHRS, CDR2 YFSETQ. Losses at the gene ends were 0 bases for V and 4 bases for J; bases not matched to a gene: 3. The CDR3 loop reads CASSLVAGAADTQYF. The CDR3 DNA reads TGCGCCAGCAGCTTGGTAGCGGGGGCCGCAGATACGCAGTATTTT. The entire variable domain, with the rest obtained from reference TRBV5-1 and TRBJ2-3, is as follows: KAGVTQTPRYLIKTRGQQVTLSCSPISGHRSVSWYQQTPGQGLQFLFEYFSETQRNKGNFPGRFSGRQFSNSRSEMNVSTLELGDSALYLCASSLVAGAADTQYFGPGTRLTVL.

The chain uses TRBV5-1 and TRBJ1-6; TRBD1 might be the D (5 bases). Trimming shortened V by 2 bases and J by 5 bases, and 14 bases separated the two germline ends. CDR3 length: 16 residues. Germline lookup yields CDR1 SGHRS and CDR2 YFSETQ. The CDR3 protein is CASSFIGALNNSPLHF. The CDR3 coding sequence is TGCGCCAGCAGCTTTATAGGGGCCCTTAATAATTCACCCCTCCACTTT.

A single count supports this clone. The gene calls are TRBV7-3 and TRBJ2-5; 8 bases are shared with TRBD1. The CDR3 spans 15 residues. The V segment lost 2 bases and the J segment 2 bases; nucleotides outside the gene matches: 4. In germline, CDR1 is SGHTA, CDR2 FQGTGA. The chain's CDR3 is CASSLFGQGQETQYF. CDR3 coding DNA: TGTGCCAGCAGCTTATTCGGACAGGGTCAAGAGACCCAGTACTTC.

This clone was counted a single time. DNA for the CDR3: TGTGCCCACCGGGACAGGAACTCTGGAAACACCATATATTTT. Its translation: CAHRDRNSGNTIYF. The chain uses TRBV30 and TRBJ1-3, with 8 bases that match TRBD1. CDR3 size: 14 residues. With V trimmed by 8 bases and J by 0 bases, 6 bases remained unmatched. CDR1 and CDR2 from the germline V gene are GTSNPN and SVGIG (reference sequence).

The chain joins TRBV10-1 to TRBJ1-6, with 7 nucleotides matching TRBD1. In germline, CDR1 is WNHNN, CDR2 SYGVQD (reference sequence). V shed 4 bases, J shed 4 bases, and the junction held 10 bases outside the gene matches. This CDR3 has 17 amino acids. The CDR3: CASSVDFGTVYNSPLHF. CDR3 in DNA: TGCGCCAGCAGTGTTGACTTCGGGACAGTTTATAATTCACCCCTCCACTTT.

This clone has just one count. The rearrangement joins TRBV15 to TRBJ1-4, with 8 bases lining up with TRBD1. The germline CDR1 and CDR2 sequences are LNHNV and YYDKDF (reference sequence). The CDR3 contains 14 residues. The ends lost 5 bases at V and 6 bases at J; junction bases unmatched: 5. The CDR3 loop is CATSGQGGDEKLFF. CDR3 DNA sequence: TGTGCCACCAGCGGACAGGGCGGGGATGAAAAACTGTTTTTT. Using reference TRBV15 and TRBJ1-4 for the parts outside the CDR3, the full variable domain is DAMVIQNPRYQVTQFGKPVTLSCSQTLNHNVMYWYQQKSSQAPKLLFHYYDKDFNNEADTPDNFQSRRPNTSFCFLDIRSPGLGDTAMYLCATSGQGGDEKLFFGSGTQLSVL.

The sample holds a few counts of this clone. The chain has TRBV10-3 and TRBJ2-1; tentatively, D is TRBD2 (5 bases). This CDR3 is built from 12 residues. V lost 5 bases and J lost 10, with 12 bases in between. Germline CDR1 reads ENHRY; CDR2 reads SYGVKD. The CDR3 DNA follows: TGTGCCATCAGTACTCGACGGGAAGAGCAGTTCTTC. This translates into CAISTRREEQFF.

This chain links TRBV6-6 with TRBJ2-7; tentatively, D is TRBD1 or TRBD2 (5 bases each). The CDR3 consists of 12 residues. Germline V lookup: CDR1 MNHNY, CDR2 SVGAGI (reference sequence). The V end was cut by 5 bases, the J end by 4 bases, with 9 bases between. The DNA of the CDR3 is TGTGCCAGCAGTAATGAGGGGTACGAGCAGTACTTC. Amino acid sequence: CASSNEGYEQYF.

This clone was detected only once. The chain employs TRBV10-1 and TRBJ1-6; D gene uncertain. Per the germline V gene, CDR1 is WNHNN and CDR2 is SYGVQD (reference sequence). Trimming stripped 2 bases from V and 4 bases from J, with 12 bases between. This CDR3 contains 16 residues. The CDR3 sequence: CASSESIINYNSPLHF. In DNA, the CDR3 is TGCGCCAGCAGTGAGAGTATAATCAATTATAATTCACCCCTCCACTTT.

The CDR3 region is CASRASMNRQETQYF. The CDR3 DNA follows: TGTGCCAGCAGGGCATCAATGAACAGGCAAGAGACCCAGTACTTC. The chain combines TRBV2 with TRBJ2-5; perhaps TRBD1 as D (5 bases). The CDR3 spans 15 residues. Per germline, CDR1 SNHLY and CDR2 FYNNEI. With 6 bases removed from V and 2 bases from J, the gap between germline ends came to 16 bases.

The chain couples TRBV28 to TRBJ1-5; D may be TRBD1 (6 bases). The V gene lost 5 bases and the J gene lost 0 bases, with 14 bases spanning the gap. Germline CDR1 MDHEN, CDR2 SYDVKM. The CDR3 runs to 16 residues. The CDR3 sequence is CASSPPQGISNQPQHF. The CDR3 DNA follows: TGTGCCAGCAGTCCACCACAGGGAATTAGCAATCAGCCCCAGCATTTT. The full variable domain, rest sourced from reference TRBV28 and TRBJ1-5, is DVKVTQSSRYLVKRTGEKVFLECVQDMDHENMFWYRQDPGLGLRLIYFSYDVKMKEKGDIPEGYSVSREKKERFSLILESASTNQTSMYLCASSPPQGISNQPQHFGDGTRLSIL.

This chain links TRBV11-2 with TRBJ2-5; D not resolved. V dropped 0 bases and J dropped 5 bases, with 13 bases sitting between them. The CDR3 contains 15 residues. Germline CDR1 reads SGHAT; CDR2 reads FQNNGV. The CDR3 is CASSLEGKVSETQYF. In nucleotides, the CDR3 is TGTGCCAGCAGCTTAGAGGGAAAGGTGTCGGAGACCCAGTACTTC. Filled out from reference TRBV11-2 and TRBJ2-5, the complete variable domain reads EAGVAQSPRYKIIEKRQSVAFWCNPISGHATLYWYQQILGQGPKLLIQFQNNGVVDDSQLPKDRFSAERLKGVDSTLKIQPAKLEDSAVYLCASSLEGKVSETQYFGPGTRLLVL.

The V call is TRBV21-1, the J call TRBJ2-3; TRBD1 was called by the table and not checked on the DNA. TRBV21-1 counts as a pseudogene. The CDR3 runs 16 residues. CDR3 sequence (DNA): TGTGCCAGCAGCAAAGGGGCTCCTGATTCCACAGATACGCAGTATTTT. Protein sequence: CASSKGAPDSTDTQYF.

This clone was observed once. The chain carries TRBV7-2 and TRBJ2-7, with 7 bases identical to TRBD1. Germline loops: CDR1 SGHTA, CDR2 FQGNSA. With 3 bases clipped from V and 1 base from J, the junction kept 6 bases outside the gene matches. The CDR3 is made up of 15 amino acids. The CDR3, as DNA: TGTGCCAGCAGCTTCCAGACAGGGCAATCCTACGAGCAGTACTTC. This encodes CASSFQTGQSYEQYF.

The J gene is TRBJ1-1, the V gene TRBV7-2; D is perhaps TRBD1 (5 bases). The V gene's germline CDR1 is SGHTA and CDR2 FQGNSA. V was pared by 1 base and J by 4 bases, with 10 bases between. The CDR3 covers 14 residues. This chain's CDR3 is CASSLGARGTEAFF. The CDR3 nucleotides are TGTGCCAGCAGCTTAGGGGCGAGGGGCACTGAAGCTTTCTTT.

The chain couples TRBV9 to TRBJ2-3; 12 bases agree with TRBD2. J was trimmed by 2 bases and V by 1 base; bases with no gene match: 2. The CDR3 runs to 16 residues. Germline assignment: CDR1 SGDLS and CDR2 YYNGEE. DNA of the CDR3: TGTGCCAGCAGCGTAAGACTAGCGGGGGCCACAGATACGCAGTATTTT. Its protein product is CASSVRLAGATDTQYF.

The count of this clone is one. The chain uses TRBV7-9 and TRBJ2-7, with D possibly being TRBD2 (5 bases). Germline values: CDR1 SEHNR, CDR2 FQNEAQ (reference sequence). V dropped 1 base and J dropped 8 bases, with 12 bases sitting between them. This CDR3 comprises 13 residues. DNA of the CDR3: TGTGCCAGCAGCTTAGGCGAGGGAAAGAAGCAGTACTTC. Its translation is CASSLGEGKKQYF.

The chain employs TRBV6-1 and TRBJ1-2, with D perhaps matching TRBD1 (5 bases). Trimming removed 6 bases at V and 2 bases at J, with 16 bases between. This CDR3 contains 15 residues. CDR1 is MNHNS and CDR2 is SASEGT in the germline V gene. This chain's CDR3 is CASSIIPGLNYGYTF. The CDR3 bases are TGTGCCAGCAGCATTATCCCGGGACTGAACTATGGCTACACCTTC.

The V gene is TRBV19, the J gene TRBJ1-2; 8 nucleotides line up with TRBD1. V shed 6 bases and J 6 bases; nucleotides not matched to a gene: 6. From germline, CDR1 is LNHDA and CDR2 SQIVND (reference sequence). The CDR3 has 13 residues. Written as DNA, the CDR3 is TGTGCCAGTAGCCCCGACAGGGGTGATGGCTACACCTTC. The encoded protein is CASSPDRGDGYTF.

The chain has TRBV7-3 and TRBJ2-3; D is possibly TRBD2 (6 bases). The CDR3 loop spans 17 amino acids. With 5 bases removed from V and 3 bases from J, the gap between germline ends came to 21 bases. In germline, CDR1 is SGHTA, CDR2 FQGTGA. The CDR3 nucleotides are TGTGCCAGCAGCAGATCCAAGTTGGGCGGGGAAACAGATACGCAGTATTTT. Encoded protein: CASSRSKLGGETDTQYF.

The rearrangement uses TRBV2 and TRBJ1-3; D is ambiguous. The CDR3 extends over 12 amino acids. Trimming took 8 bases from V and 3 from J, leaving 8 bases between them. Germline CDR1 and CDR2: SNHLY and FYNNEI. The CDR3: CASGQDGNTIYF. Written as DNA, the CDR3 is TGTGCCAGCGGGCAGGATGGAAACACCATATATTTT.